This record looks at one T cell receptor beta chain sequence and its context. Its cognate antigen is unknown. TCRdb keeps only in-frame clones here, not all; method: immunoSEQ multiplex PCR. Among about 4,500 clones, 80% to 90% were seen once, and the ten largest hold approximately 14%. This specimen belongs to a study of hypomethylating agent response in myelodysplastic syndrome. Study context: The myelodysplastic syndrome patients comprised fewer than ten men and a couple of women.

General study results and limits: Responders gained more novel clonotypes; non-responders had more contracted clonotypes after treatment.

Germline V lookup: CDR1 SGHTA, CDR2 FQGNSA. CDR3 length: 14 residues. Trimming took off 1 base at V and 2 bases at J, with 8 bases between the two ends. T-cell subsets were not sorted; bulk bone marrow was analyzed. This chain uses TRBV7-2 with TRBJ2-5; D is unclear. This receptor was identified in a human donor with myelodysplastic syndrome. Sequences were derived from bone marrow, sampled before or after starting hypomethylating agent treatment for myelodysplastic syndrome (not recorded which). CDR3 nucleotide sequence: TGTGCCAGCAGCTTAGTGGTCTATCAAGAGACCCAGTACTTC. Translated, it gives CASSLVVYQETQYF.